The 14 T cell receptor beta chains below all came from one sample that was sequenced in a study of graft-versus-host responses after intestinal transplantation. Assay: immunoSEQ multiplex PCR; the TCRdb copy retains only in-frame clones and omits some. The table includes over 65,000 clones, about 90% detected once. The material was PBMCs, obtained 98 days after intestinal transplantation. The source is a human patient who received an intestinal transplant, so some T cells may come from the graft donor.

The V call is TRBV2, the J call TRBJ1-1, with unresolved D. The germline V gene has CDR1 SNHLY and CDR2 FYNNEI. The CDR3 extends over 11 amino acids. Trimming took 7 bases from V and 5 from J, leaving 8 bases between them. The CDR3 reads CASTVGTEAFF. The DNA for the CDR3 is TGTGCCAGCACGGTGGGGACTGAAGCTTTCTTT.

The chain employs TRBV5-6 and TRBJ2-7; TRBD1 matches at 11 bases. V gave up 2 bases and J gave up 5 bases; unmatched junction bases: 3. The CDR3 consists of 14 residues. Germline V CDR1 and CDR2: SGHDT, YYEEEE. CDR3 protein: CASSFGTGGNEQYF. The CDR3 nucleotides are TGTGCCAGCAGCTTTGGGACAGGGGGGAACGAGCAGTACTTC.

The chain has TRBV4-1 and TRBJ1-4; possibly TRBD1 for D (5 bases). With 1 base removed from V and 5 bases from J, the gap between germline ends came to 11 bases. The CDR3 has 15 residues. Looked up from germline, CDR1 is MGHRA and CDR2 is YSYEKL. In DNA form, the CDR3 reads TGCGCCAGCAGCCAAGTCGGGGAGGGGAATGAAAAACTGTTTTTT. As protein: CASSQVGEGNEKLFF.

This chain uses TRBV7-2 with TRBJ2-2, with TRBD2 matching 11 bases. From germline, CDR1 is SGHTA and CDR2 FQGNSA. The CDR3 covers 16 residues. V lost 5 bases, J lost 2 bases, and 4 bases stayed unmatched. The CDR3 coding sequence is TGTGCCAGCAGCCGTACTAGCGGGGGAAACACCGGGGAGCTGTTTTTT. Protein sequence: CASSRTSGGNTGELFF.

The chain couples TRBV6-1 to TRBJ2-3; D gene ambiguous. This CDR3 is built from 14 residues. V lost 5 bases, J lost 6 bases, and 15 bases lay in between. CDR1 and CDR2 from the germline V gene are MNHNS and SASEGT. The CDR3 DNA is TGTGCCAGCAGTTCGACCCTTGTTAGCGATACGCAGTATTTT. It is translated as CASSSTLVSDTQYF.

The chain carries TRBV10-2 and TRBJ2-3; maybe TRBD2 (6 bases). Per germline, CDR1 WSHSY and CDR2 SAAADI. There are 13 residues in the CDR3. V was cut by 5 bases and J by 6 bases, with 12 bases left in between. CDR3 sequence (DNA): TGCGCCAGCAGTTCCCTAGGGAGGGATACGCAGTATTTT. It encodes CASSSLGRDTQYF.

The CDR3 sequence is CASNPPPGWQPQHF. In nucleotides, the CDR3 is TGTGCCAGCAACCCTCCGCCCGGCTGGCAGCCCCAGCATTTT. The genes are TRBV28 and TRBJ1-5; no reliable D call. V was cut by 7 bases and J by 7 bases, with 17 bases left in between. Germline lookup yields CDR1 MDHEN and CDR2 SYDVKM. CDR3 length: 14 residues.

The J gene is TRBJ1-1, the V gene TRBV4-2; 7 bases align to TRBD1. CDR1 is LGHNA and CDR2 is YNFKEQ in the germline V gene. The CDR3 totals 16 residues. V was clipped by 0 bases and J by 4 bases; unmatched bases: 8. The CDR3 region is CASSQDLRGPATEAFF. The CDR3, as DNA: TGTGCCAGCAGCCAAGATTTGAGGGGGCCAGCCACTGAAGCTTTCTTT.

This chain uses TRBV5-4 with TRBJ2-1, with D maybe TRBD2 (6 bases). The CDR3 has 14 amino acids. Germline lookup yields CDR1 SGHNT and CDR2 YYREEE (reference sequence). Trimming took 3 bases from V and 5 from J, leaving 12 bases between them. The CDR3 coding sequence is TGTGCCAGCAGCTGGGGGACTTTCGACAATGAGCAGTTCTTC. The encoded protein is CASSWGTFDNEQFF.

The table lists this clone with a few counts. V usage is TRBV6-1 and J usage is TRBJ2-5; TRBD1 or TRBD2 may be the D gene (5 bases each). The CDR3 consists of 15 residues. Germline CDR1 MNHNS, CDR2 SASEGT. V was shortened by 1 base and J by 4 bases, with 13 bases between the two germline ends. This chain's CDR3 is CASSEGASRGETQYF. The DNA for the CDR3 is TGTGCCAGCAGTGAAGGGGCATCGAGGGGAGAGACCCAGTACTTC.

V gene TRBV7-5 combines with J gene TRBJ2-5; TRBD1 is the table's D call and was not checked against the DNA. TRBV7-5 is classified as a pseudogene. The CDR3 extends over 19 amino acids. In DNA, the CDR3 is TGTGTCAGAAGCTTAGTTCGGAGTAAGGGGAATGTGGGCCAAGAGACCCAGTACTTC. Its translation: CVRSLVRSKGNVGQETQYF.

V usage is TRBV5-6 and J usage is TRBJ1-2; D might be TRBD1 (5 bases). This CDR3 has 15 residues. The ends were cut back, 2 bases at V and 2 bases at J, with 13 bases in the middle. Germline CDR1 is SGHDT and CDR2 is YYEEEE. CDR3 residues: CASSFRGSLNYGYTF. Written as DNA, the CDR3 is TGTGCCAGCAGCTTTAGGGGCAGCCTAAACTATGGCTACACCTTC.

The chain combines TRBV5-1 with TRBJ2-7, with 10 bases lining up with TRBD1. From germline, CDR1 is SGHRS and CDR2 YFSETQ. V shed 3 bases, J shed 0 bases, and the junction held 0 bases outside the gene matches. CDR3 size: 14 residues. Written as DNA, the CDR3 is TGCGCCAGCAGCTGGACAGGGGGCTCCTACGAGCAGTACTTC. Translation gives CASSWTGGSYEQYF.

This chain uses TRBV28 with TRBJ2-1, with D perhaps given as TRBD1 or TRBD2 (6 bases each). This CDR3 comprises 15 residues. The germline V gene encodes CDR1 MDHEN and CDR2 SYDVKM. V lost 5 bases to trimming and J lost 9 bases, with 20 bases between them. The CDR3 loop is CASSTSGAPRGEQFF. DNA of the CDR3: TGTGCCAGCAGTACCTCGGGGGCGCCGAGGGGTGAGCAGTTCTTC.